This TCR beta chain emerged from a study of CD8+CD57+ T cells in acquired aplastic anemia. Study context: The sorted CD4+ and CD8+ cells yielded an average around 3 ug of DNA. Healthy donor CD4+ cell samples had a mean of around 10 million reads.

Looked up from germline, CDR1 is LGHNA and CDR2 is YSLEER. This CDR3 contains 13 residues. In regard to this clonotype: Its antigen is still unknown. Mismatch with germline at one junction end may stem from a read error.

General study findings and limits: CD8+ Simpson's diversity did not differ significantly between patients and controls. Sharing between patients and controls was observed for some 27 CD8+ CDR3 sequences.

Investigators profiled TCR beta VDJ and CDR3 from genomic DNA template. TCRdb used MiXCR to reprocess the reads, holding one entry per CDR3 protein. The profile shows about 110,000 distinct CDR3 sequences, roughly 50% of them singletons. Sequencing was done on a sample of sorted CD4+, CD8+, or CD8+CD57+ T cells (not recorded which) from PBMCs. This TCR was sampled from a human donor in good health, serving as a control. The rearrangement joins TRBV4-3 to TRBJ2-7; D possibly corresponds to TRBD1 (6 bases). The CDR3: CASSRARGYGQYF. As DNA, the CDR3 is TGCGCCAGCAGCCGAGCCAGGGGCTACGGGCAGTACTTC.